The rows below give T cell receptor beta chains drawn from one sample of a study of cytomegalovirus exposure and HLA in healthy donors. TCRdb keeps only in-frame clones here, not all; method: immunoSEQ multiplex PCR. Of roughly 90,000 clones listed, 85% to 95% were seen once; the top ten hold about 1.1%. Source material: PBMCs. Every receptor here comes from a woman in her twenties or thirties in good health and CMV-seropositive. Both conserved end residues are part of each CDR3. D genes are given only for firm matches. Rows may omit the clone size; those that give it use once, few, many or a size class.

v_call	d_call	clone_size	j_call	cdr3_nt	cdr3_aa
TRBV27	.	.	TRBJ1-4	TGTGCCAGCAGTTTCCGGGTCTCAACTAATGAAAAACTGTTTTTT	CASSFRVSTNEKLFF
TRBV2	.	few	TRBJ1-2	TGTGCCAGCAGTTTAGACAGGCTAGCTAACTATGGCTACACCTTC	CASSLDRLANYGYTF
TRBV10-3	.	few	TRBJ1-5	TGTGCCATCAGTGAGTTAGGAGGAGTTGGGAATCAGCCCCAGCATTTT	CAISELGGVGNQPQHF
TRBV29-1	TRBD1	.	TRBJ1-2	TGCAGCGTCGCGGACAGGGATCATGGCTACACCTTC	CSVADRDHGYTF
TRBV27	TRBD2	.	TRBJ2-3	TGTGCCAGTAGCGGGACTTCCTACACAGATACGCAGTATTTT	CASSGTSYTDTQYF
TRBV5-6	.	.	TRBJ1-1	TGTGCCAGCAGCTCGATGGTCATTGCCGGGACTGAAGCTTTCTTT	CASSSMVIAGTEAFF
TRBV4-1	TRBD1	once	TRBJ2-3	TGCGCCAGCAGGCATACCGGGACAGGGGCTACAGATACGCAGTATTTT	CASRHTGTGATDTQYF
TRBV28	.	.	TRBJ1-1	TGTGGACCTCAGGCCCCCAGGAACACTGAAGCTTTCTTT	CGPQAPRNTEAFF
TRBV30	TRBD1	.	TRBJ1-1	TGTGCCTGGGGGGGACAGGCGAACACTGAAGCTTTCTTT	CAWGGQANTEAFF
TRBV18	TRBD1	.	TRBJ2-2	TGTGCCAGCTTCCCCCGGACAGGGGTGAACACCGGGGAGCTGTTTTTT	CASFPRTGVNTGELFF
TRBV7-9	TRBD1	.	TRBJ2-6	TGTGCCAGCAGGGGGACAGGAATAGGGGCCAACGTCCTGACTTTC	CASRGTGIGANVLTF
TRBV4-3	.	.	TRBJ1-5	TGCGCCAGCAGCCAAGATCTAGCCCCCGGTCAGCCCCAGCATTTT	CASSQDLAPGQPQHF
TRBV28	.	once	TRBJ1-2	TGTGCCAGCAGCCACCCTGCTTCAGGGTTTGGCTACACCTTC	CASSHPASGFGYTF
TRBV5-6	.	.	TRBJ2-7	TGTGCCAGCAGCTCTGGTTGGGAGGCCTCCTACGAGCAGTACTTC	CASSSGWEASYEQYF
TRBV11-2	.	.	TRBJ1-5	TGTGCCAGCAGCCTTGAGGGGGGGGGAATCAATCAGCCCCAGCATTTT	CASSLEGGGINQPQHF
TRBV30	.	.	TRBJ2-5	TGTGCCTGGAGTCCCGGGGAGACCCAGTACTTC	CAWSPGETQYF
TRBV6-5	TRBD2	.	TRBJ2-7	TGTGCCAGCAAAACGGGGGGTTCCCCCTACGAGCAGTACTTC	CASKTGGSPYEQYF
TRBV6-5	.	.	TRBJ2-7	TGTGCCAGCAGTAGAGGACTCGACTACGAGCAGTACTTC	CASSRGLDYEQYF
TRBV27	.	.	TRBJ2-7	TGTGCCAGCAGACGTTCCGGGATTGCCTACGAGCAGTACTTC	CASRRSGIAYEQYF
TRBV18	TRBD1	.	TRBJ1-1	TGTGCCAGCTCACCAAGGGACAGGGGTTGGGACACTGAAGCTTTCTTT	CASSPRDRGWDTEAFF
TRBV4-1	.	once	TRBJ1-4	TGCGCCAGCAGCCAAGAAACTACAGGGAAGGGTGAAAAACTGTTTTTT	CASSQETTGKGEKLFF
TRBV27	.	.	TRBJ2-2	TGTGCCAGCAGTTTAACGGGAGTCGCCGGGGAGCTGTTTTTT	CASSLTGVAGELFF
TRBV5-1	.	.	TRBJ2-5	TGCGCCAGCAGCCCCGGTCAGGGAGAGACCCAGTACTTC	CASSPGQGETQYF
TRBV6-1	TRBD1	.	TRBJ1-4	TGTGCCAGCAGTGGACAGGGAAGGGTGTTTGGGGGTAATGAAAAACTGTTTTTT	CASSGQGRVFGGNEKLFF
TRBV15	.	.	TRBJ1-5	TGTGCCACCAGCAGAGAGTTTTCGGGGGACAGCAATCAGCCCCAGCATTTT	CATSREFSGDSNQPQHF
TRBV6-1	TRBD2	.	TRBJ2-5	TGTGCCAGCCTTCTGGGACTAGCGGTACAAGAGACCCAGTACTTC	CASLLGLAVQETQYF
TRBV4-1	.	.	TRBJ2-1	TGCGCCAGCAGCCAAGTGACAGGTACCCCATACAATGAGCAGTTCTTC	CASSQVTGTPYNEQFF
TRBV7-2	.	few	TRBJ2-7	TGTGCCAGCAGCTTAGTTAAGGGGCGGTACGAGCAGTACTTC	CASSLVKGRYEQYF
TRBV7-8	TRBD1	.	TRBJ1-3	TGTGCCAGCAGCACAAGGACAGGCTCTGGAAACACCATATATTTT	CASSTRTGSGNTIYF
TRBV14	.	.	TRBJ2-3	TGTGCCAGCAGCCAAGCCGGATCCAGCCCAGGGACGCAGTATTTT	CASSQAGSSPGTQYF
TRBV27	TRBD1	.	TRBJ2-7	TGTGCCAGCAGTGCGTACAGGGGAGTGAACGAGCAGTACTTC	CASSAYRGVNEQYF
TRBV27	.	.	TRBJ1-1	TGTGCCAGCAGGGAACAGGGTGGGAACACTGAAGCTTTCTTT	CASREQGGNTEAFF
TRBV10-3	.	.	TRBJ2-5	TGTGCCATCAGTGAGTCAGGTCGGAGCGAAGAGACCCAGTACTTC	CAISESGRSEETQYF
TRBV7-9	.	.	TRBJ2-5	TGTGCCAGCAGCTTAGTTCGGGGGACCCAGTACTTC	CASSLVRGTQYF
TRBV6-5	.	.	TRBJ1-4	TGTGCCAGCCGCCCGTATCCGAGCCTTAATGAAAAACTGTTTTTT	CASRPYPSLNEKLFF